The entry that follows covers one T cell receptor beta chain sequence. The data were obtained in a study of blood T cell repertoires in COVID-19. Study overall: T cells, B-cell-depleted T cells, or PBMCs supplied cDNA or gDNA.

Clones were sequenced by immunoSEQ multiplex PCR, and TCRdb holds only the in-frame ones, with some missing. The profile shows 300,000 to 400,000 clones, 87% of them singletons. The receptor's source is a woman aged 55-75 years with COVID-19, enrolled during active disease. The specimen sequenced was peripheral blood.

This chain's CDR3 is CAISESLAGFNTGELFF. CDR3 nucleotides: TGTGCCATCAGTGAGTCGCTAGCGGGGTTTAACACCGGGGAGCTGTTTTTT. The rearrangement links TRBV10-3 to TRBJ2-2, with TRBD2 matching over 9 bases. The CDR3 consists of 17 residues. Per the germline V gene, CDR1 is ENHRY and CDR2 is SYGVKD. V shed 0 bases and J 2 bases; nucleotides not matched to a gene: 4.